Each of the 14 T cell receptor beta chains below was sequenced from the same sample in a study of tumor-infiltrating lymphocytes in primary liver carcinoma. Making TCR beta cDNA involved approximately 480 ng total RNA and a constant-region primer. Sequencing libraries for TCR beta derived from three nested multiplex PCR rounds that used slightly modified ARM-PCR. PCR rounds one and two used TRBV1-TRBV30 forward primers with a C-beta reverse primer for around 10 cycles each. One entry per CDR3 protein results from TCRdb running MiXCR on the multiplex PCR reads. The repertoire has approximately 300,000 distinct CDR3 sequences, 65% of them found once; the top ten carry roughly 8.9%. The source of the blood RNA was unsorted whole blood, and germline DNA was extracted as well. Sequencing was done on a sample of peripheral blood. The receptors derive from a man aged 40-55 years with primary liver carcinoma and hepatitis B virus infection.

As to this clonotype: Compared with germline, one end of the junction differs, possibly owing to a read error. V is TRBV4-1 and J is TRBJ2-7; a weak D match, TRBD1 (6 bases). The CDR3 runs to 16 residues. The V gene's germline CDR1 is MGHRA and CDR2 YSYEKL. For the CDR3, the DNA is TGCGCCGGCAGCCAAGAGTTAGGGGGAGTCATTGTAGAGCAGTACTTC. Protein: CAGSQELGGVIVEQYF.

The chain uses TRBV11-2 and TRBJ1-6, with 7 nucleotides matching TRBD1. Losses at the gene ends were 7 bases for V and 11 bases for J; bases not matched to a gene: 17. The CDR3 totals 16 residues. Looked up from germline, CDR1 is SGHAT and CDR2 is FQNNGV. This chain's CDR3 is CASNIPRGAANPPLHF. CDR3 in DNA: TGTGCCAGCAACATCCCCAGGGGGGCAGCGAATCCACCCCTCCACTTT.

Comments on this clonotype: A much larger clone sits a single nucleotide away, making a read error possible. The chain is built from TRBV6-2 or TRBV6-3 and TRBJ2-7, with 8 bases identical to TRBD1. The trim removed 0 bases at V and 5 bases at J, leaving 6 bases unmatched. Germline V CDR1 and CDR2: MNHEY, SVGEGT. CDR3 length equals 15 residues. CDR3 sequence (DNA): TGTGCCAGCAGTTACTCGACCAGGGGGCATAACGAGCAGTACTTC. This codes for CASSYSTRGHNEQYF.

About this clonotype itself: A much larger clone differs from this one at a single base, so this may be a read error. This sequence joins TRBV6-1 and TRBJ2-2; D unclear. The CDR3 totals 13 residues. Germline V gene sequence: CDR1 MNHNS, CDR2 SASEGT. The CDR3 DNA sequence: TGTACCAGCAGTTTCGGGAACACCGGGGAGCTGTTTTTT. Amino acids: CTSSFGNTGELFF.

This clonotype appeared once. The junction and the germline gene differ at one end; a read error may be behind it. This chain links TRBV10-3 with TRBJ2-7; 9 bases align to TRBD2. The CDR3 sequence is 13 residues long. Germline CDR1 reads ENHRY; CDR2 reads SYGVKD. The CDR3 protein is CAISSAGGYGQYF. The CDR3 nucleotides read TGTGCAATCAGCTCAGCGGGAGGCTACGGGCAGTACTTC.

This clonotype was seen a handful of times. Given a much more abundant clone one base away, this may be a read error. The chain couples TRBV29-1 to TRBJ2-1; D gene unclear. Trimming took 4 bases from V and 5 from J, leaving 12 bases between them. From germline, CDR1 is SQVTM and CDR2 ANQGSEA. There are 13 residues in the CDR3. CDR3 protein: CSVAGRGNNEQFF. In nucleotides, the CDR3 is TGCAGCGTTGCTGGACGAGGCAACAATGAGCAGTTCTTC.

Concerning this clonotype itself: Being one base from a much bigger clone, this may be a read error. The rearrangement joins TRBV6-1 to TRBJ2-2; TRBD1 agrees at 7 bases. This CDR3 has 15 residues. Germline CDR1 MNHNS, CDR2 SASEGT. The CDR3 protein is CANSDEGQTTGELFF. The CDR3, as DNA: TGTGCCAACAGTGACGAGGGACAGACGACCGGGGAGCTGTTTTTT.

This clonotype was counted only a few times. The V and J genes are TRBV4-1 and TRBJ1-2; D may be TRBD1 (6 bases). Per germline, CDR1 MGHRA and CDR2 YSYEKL. Trimming took 1 base from V and 5 from J, leaving 14 bases between them. There are 15 residues in the CDR3. CDR3 in DNA: TGCGCCAGCAGCCAAGGCGAAACAGGGAGATATGGCTACACCTTC. Translation gives CASSQGETGRYGYTF.

The chain uses TRBV6-6 and TRBJ2-4; D may be TRBD1 or TRBD2 (6 bases each). The CDR3 extends over 17 amino acids. Trimming cost V 4 bases and J 1 base, with 17 bases left between them. CDR1 is MNHNY and CDR2 is SVGAGI in the germline V gene (reference sequence). The CDR3 loop is CASSFRGGHMAKNIQYF. Written as DNA, the CDR3 is TGTGCCAGCAGTTTCCGAGGGGGGCACATGGCCAAAAACATTCAGTACTTC.

Remarks on this clonotype: Since the CDR3 does not end with the conserved phenylalanine or tryptophan, this likely comes from a read error. The chain recombines TRBV10-3 with TRBJ2-7; no firm D call. CDR3 length equals 13 residues. V lost 6 bases, J lost 4 bases, and 13 bases lay in between. Germline CDR1 and CDR2: ENHRY and SYGVKD. The CDR3 spells CAIRGSQAYEQYL. Here the CDR3 DNA reads TGTGCCATCAGGGGCTCCCAAGCTTACGAGCAGTACTTA.

At least ten counts were recorded for this clonotype. CDR3 in amino acids: CASSWGLAGPEETQYF. CDR3 bases: TGTGCCAGCAGCTGGGGACTAGCGGGGCCAGAAGAGACCCAGTACTTC. This chain connects TRBV5-6 to TRBJ2-5, with TRBD2 identical over 13 bases. Trimming took 3 bases from V and 3 from J; bases not matched to a gene: 5. The length of the CDR3 is 16 residues. Germline V gives CDR1 SGHDT, CDR2 YYEEEE.

As regards this clonotype: One junction end disagrees with the germline gene, perhaps due to a read error. This chain connects TRBV28 to TRBJ1-2, with 11 bases aligning to TRBD1. The CDR3 is 17 amino acids. Germline CDR1 is MDHEN and CDR2 is SYDVKM. For the CDR3, the DNA is TGTGCCAGCAATTTAATGGGGACAGGGGGGATCGGGTATGGCTACACCTTC. Translated: CASNLMGTGGIGYGYTF.

The chain carries TRBV28 and TRBJ1-5, with 9 nucleotides matching TRBD1. V lost 8 bases to trimming and J lost 7 bases; unmatched junction nucleotides: 12. Germline V gene lookup returns CDR1 MDHEN and CDR2 SYDVKM. This CDR3 has 15 amino acids. The CDR3 loop reads CASLKDRGRGQPQHF. The CDR3 region has the DNA TGTGCCAGCCTGAAGGACAGGGGAAGGGGACAGCCCCAGCATTTT.

Regarding this clonotype: A clone one base away is much larger, so this may be a read error. The chain is built from TRBV12-5 and TRBJ1-2, with D possibly being TRBD1 (6 bases). The CDR3 has 16 residues. CDR1 is LGHNT, CDR2 FRNRAP, per germline. Trimming took off 6 bases at V and 4 bases at J, with 21 bases between the two ends. The CDR3 here is CASGPYAGATLYGYTF. Written as DNA, the CDR3 is TGTGCTAGTGGACCTTACGCGGGGGCTACCCTCTATGGCTACACCTTC.